This entry is about one TCR beta chain. This CDR3 has 13 amino acids. Looked up from germline, CDR1 is LNHDA and CDR2 is SQIVND (reference sequence). V lost 5 bases, J lost 0 bases, and 8 bases lay in between. This specimen belongs to a study of OX40 agonist ivuxolimab in advanced cancers. Generated by immunoSEQ multiplex PCR, the TCRdb table keeps only in-frame clones and is missing some. The table lists tens of thousands of clones, roughly 89% of them singletons, with around a third in the top ten. The source is an adult with an advanced solid tumor such as melanoma, head and neck, liver or kidney cancer. The chain uses TRBV19 and TRBJ2-7; D is possibly TRBD1 or TRBD2 (5 bases each). Material: CD4+ or CD8+ T cells sorted from blood, obtained in a trial of the OX40 agonist ivuxolimab. CDR3 sequence: CASSFGGSYEQYF. The CDR3 bases are TGTGCCAGTAGTTTTGGGGGCTCCTACGAGCAGTACTTC.